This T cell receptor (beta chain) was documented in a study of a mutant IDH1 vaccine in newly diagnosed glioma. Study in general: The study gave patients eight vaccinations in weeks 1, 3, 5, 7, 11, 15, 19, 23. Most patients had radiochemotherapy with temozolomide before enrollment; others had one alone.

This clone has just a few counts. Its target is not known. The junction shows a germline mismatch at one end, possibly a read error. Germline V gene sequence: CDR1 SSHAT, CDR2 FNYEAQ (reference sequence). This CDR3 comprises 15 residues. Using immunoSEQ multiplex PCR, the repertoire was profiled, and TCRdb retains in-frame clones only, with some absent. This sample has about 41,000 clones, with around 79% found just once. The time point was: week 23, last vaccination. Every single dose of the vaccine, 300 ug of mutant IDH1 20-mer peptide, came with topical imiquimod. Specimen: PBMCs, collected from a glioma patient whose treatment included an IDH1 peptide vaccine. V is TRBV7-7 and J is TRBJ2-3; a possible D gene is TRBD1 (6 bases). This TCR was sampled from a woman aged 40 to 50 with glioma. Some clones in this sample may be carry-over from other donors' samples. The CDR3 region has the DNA TGTGCTAGCAGCCATGGACAGTCCCGCACAGATACGCAGTATTTT. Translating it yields CASSHGQSRTDTQYF.